The 3 T cell receptor beta chains given below trace back to one sample, sequenced in a study of T cells expressing NK-cell markers (dated by TCRdb to between 2020 and 2021). The method behind the library was 5' RACE. Sequencing relied on an Illumina HiSeq 2000. TCRdb reprocessed the reads and provides one entry for every CDR3 protein sequence; no DNA is given. The sample's own table lists more than 400,000 distinct CDR3 sequences. 7.3% of the sample is held by the ten biggest clonotypes. Sequences were obtained from blood T cells: a sorted CD56 or NKG2C T cell subset, CD4+ or CD8+ T cells, or bulk PBMC T cells (not recorded which). These receptors originate from a woman aged 18 to 69 in good health.

The chain combines TRBV18 with TRBJ2-5; lacking DNA, the TRBD2 call made by TCRdb goes unchecked. CDR3 size: 15 residues. Germline V gives CDR1 KGHSH, CDR2 LQKENI. This CDR3 is CASSPPQAHQETQYF.

The V call is TRBV20-1, the J call TRBJ1-1; TCRdb names TRBD1, which stays unverified in the absence of DNA. CDR1 and CDR2 from the germline V gene are DFQATT and SNEGSKA (reference sequence). The CDR3 runs 14 residues. The CDR3 spells CSARPGPRLTEAFF.

The chain links TRBV7-3 to TRBJ2-1; absent DNA, TCRdb's TRBD2 call cannot be checked. The CDR3 covers 15 residues. Germline V gene lookup returns CDR1 SGHTA and CDR2 FQGTGA. This CDR3 reads CASSLLADSYNEQFF. Based on the CDR3 plus reference TRBV7-3 and TRBJ2-1, the full variable domain is GAGVSQTPSNKVTEKGKYVELRCDPISGHTALYWYRQSLGQGPEFLIYFQGTGAADDSGLPNDRFFAVRPEGSVSTLKIQRTERGDSAVYLCASSLLADSYNEQFFGPGTRLTVL.